Reported below is one T cell receptor beta chain. This sample was taken from a study of blood T cell repertoires in COVID-19. Trimming at V came to 0 bases and at J to 0 bases, leaving 4 bases not matched to a gene. CDR3 length: 17 residues. The germline gives CDR1 KGHSH, CDR2 LQKENI. Using immunoSEQ multiplex PCR, the repertoire was profiled, and TCRdb retains in-frame clones only, with some absent. The sample holds 150,000 to 200,000 clones; around 80% are singletons and the top ten take 17%. Living in 20 to 30 US areas, the participants were between roughly 18 and 90 years of age. Participants' reported clinical history set cohort assignment.

This receptor was identified in a woman between 45 and 60 years old who had recovered from COVID-19. The chain couples TRBV18 to TRBJ1-5; 8 bases are a match to TRBD1. The sample taken for sequencing was PBMCs or T cells enriched from blood (not recorded which). In DNA form, the CDR3 reads TGTGCCAGCTCACCACCTATAGGACAGGGTAGCAATCAGCCCCAGCATTTT. It yields the protein CASSPPIGQGSNQPQHF.